This T cell receptor beta chain was documented in a study of blood T cell repertoires in COVID-19. Membership in each cohort depended on participant-reported clinical history. Generated by immunoSEQ multiplex PCR, the TCRdb table keeps only in-frame clones and is missing some. The table records fewer than 250,000 clones, approximately 80% of them present only once. This CDR3 has 15 amino acids. Trimming took off 2 bases at V and 0 bases at J, with 11 bases between the two ends. Germline V gives CDR1 SNHLY, CDR2 FYNNEI. The chain links TRBV2 to TRBJ2-7; D is uncertain. The TCR sequence derives from a woman aged 35 to 49 with acute COVID-19. The sample was PBMCs or T cells enriched from blood (not recorded which). The CDR3: CASSENAVLSYEQYF. Written as DNA, the CDR3 is TGTGCCAGCAGTGAAAACGCCGTACTCTCCTACGAGCAGTACTTC.